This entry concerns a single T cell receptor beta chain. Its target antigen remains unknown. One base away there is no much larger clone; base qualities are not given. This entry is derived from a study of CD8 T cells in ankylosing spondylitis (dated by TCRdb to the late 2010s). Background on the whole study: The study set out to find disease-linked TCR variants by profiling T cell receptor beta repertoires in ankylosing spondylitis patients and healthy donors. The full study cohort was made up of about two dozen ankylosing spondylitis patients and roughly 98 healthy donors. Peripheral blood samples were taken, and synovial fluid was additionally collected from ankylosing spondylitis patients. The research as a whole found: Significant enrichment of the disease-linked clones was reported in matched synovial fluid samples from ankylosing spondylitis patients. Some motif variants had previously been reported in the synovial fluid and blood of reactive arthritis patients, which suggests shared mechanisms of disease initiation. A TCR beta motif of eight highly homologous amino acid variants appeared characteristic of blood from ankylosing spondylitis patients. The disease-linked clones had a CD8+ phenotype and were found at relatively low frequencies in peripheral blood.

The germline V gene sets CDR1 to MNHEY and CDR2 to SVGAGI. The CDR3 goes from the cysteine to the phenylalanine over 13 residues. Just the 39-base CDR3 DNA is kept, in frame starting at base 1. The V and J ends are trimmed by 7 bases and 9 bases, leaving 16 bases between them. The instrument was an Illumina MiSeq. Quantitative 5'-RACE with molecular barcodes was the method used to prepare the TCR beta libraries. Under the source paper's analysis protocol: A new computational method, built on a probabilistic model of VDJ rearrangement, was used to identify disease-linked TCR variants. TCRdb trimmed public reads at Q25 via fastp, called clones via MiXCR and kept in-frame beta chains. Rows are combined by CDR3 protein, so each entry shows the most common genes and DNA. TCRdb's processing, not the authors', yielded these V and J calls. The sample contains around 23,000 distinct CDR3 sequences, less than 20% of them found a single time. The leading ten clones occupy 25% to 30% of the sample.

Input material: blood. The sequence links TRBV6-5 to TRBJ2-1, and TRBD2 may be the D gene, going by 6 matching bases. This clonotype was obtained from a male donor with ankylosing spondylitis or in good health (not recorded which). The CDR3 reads CASTRAGKSEQFF. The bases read TGTGCCAGCACACGGGCGGGGAAGAGTGAGCAGTTCTTC.